This TCR beta chain originates from a study of blood T cell repertoires in COVID-19. Study at large: COVID-19 samples collected from the United States, Italy and Spain covered acute and convalescent phases. The analysed material was cDNA or gDNA that came from T cells, B-cell-depleted T cells, or PBMCs.

Per the original methods: It was from reference gene primer amplification that nucleated cell counts were estimated. Clones were sequenced by immunoSEQ multiplex PCR, and TCRdb holds only the in-frame ones, with some missing. The DNA was the basis for D and trimming; V, J and clone size are from that table. The sample contains some 20,000 clones, 90% to 95% of which appear only once. This CDR3 spans 16 amino acids. Germline CDR1 and CDR2: ENHRY and SYGVKD. V was cut by 3 bases and J by 2 bases, with 11 bases left in between. Sequencing used peripheral blood. The chain joins TRBV10-3 to TRBJ2-6; the D gene is possibly TRBD1 (5 bases). The receptor was isolated from a human donor in a cohort sampled during active COVID-19. CDR3 amino acids: CAISDRVNAGANVLTF. DNA of the CDR3: TGTGCCATCAGTGACAGGGTGAACGCTGGGGCCAACGTCCTGACTTTC.